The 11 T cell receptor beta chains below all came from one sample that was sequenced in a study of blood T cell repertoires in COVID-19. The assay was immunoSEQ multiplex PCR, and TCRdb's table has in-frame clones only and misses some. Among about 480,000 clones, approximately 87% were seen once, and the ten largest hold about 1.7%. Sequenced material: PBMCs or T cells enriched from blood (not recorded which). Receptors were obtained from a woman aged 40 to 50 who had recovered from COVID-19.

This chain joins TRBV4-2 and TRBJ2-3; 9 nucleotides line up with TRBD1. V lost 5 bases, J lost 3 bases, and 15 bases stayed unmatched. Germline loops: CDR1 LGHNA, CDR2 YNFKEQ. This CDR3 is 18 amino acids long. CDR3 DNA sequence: TGTGCCAGCAGCGAAATTCCCCCGGGACAGGGCCAGACAGATACGCAGTATTTT. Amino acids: CASSEIPPGQGQTDTQYF.

CDR3 DNA sequence: TGCGCCAGCAGCTTGCCTGACATCGGCACCGGGGAGCTGTTTTTT. As protein: CASSLPDIGTGELFF. The chain uses TRBV5-1 and TRBJ2-2; D is undetermined. V lost 1 base and J lost 4, with 11 bases in between. Per the germline V gene, CDR1 is SGHRS and CDR2 is YFSETQ. There are 15 residues in the CDR3.

The CDR3 spells CASSYPHLRVGYTF. The CDR3 DNA is TGTGCCAGCAGTTATCCCCATCTCAGGGTTGGCTACACCTTC. This sequence joins TRBV6-9 and TRBJ1-2; tentatively, D is TRBD1 (5 bases). CDR1 and CDR2 from the germline V gene are MNHGY and SVAAGI. CDR3 length: 14 residues. Deletions cut 2 bases from V and 7 bases from J, with 14 bases between.

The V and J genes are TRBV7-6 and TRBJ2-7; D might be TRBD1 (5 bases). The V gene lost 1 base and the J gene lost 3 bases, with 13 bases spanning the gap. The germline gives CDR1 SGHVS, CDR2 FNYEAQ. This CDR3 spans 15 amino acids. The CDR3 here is CASSLGQQLFYEQYF. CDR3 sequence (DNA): TGTGCCAGCAGCTTAGGACAGCAACTCTTCTACGAGCAGTACTTC.

The CDR3 here is CASSLTVGGEKLFF. The CDR3 DNA reads as TGTGCCAGCAGCTTAACAGTAGGAGGTGAAAAACTGTTTTTT. The genes are TRBV11-3 and TRBJ1-4; no reliable D call. The CDR3 is made up of 14 amino acids. The V end lost 2 bases, the J end lost 7 bases, and 11 bases lay between the germline ends. Germline CDR1 and CDR2: SGHNT and YENEEA.

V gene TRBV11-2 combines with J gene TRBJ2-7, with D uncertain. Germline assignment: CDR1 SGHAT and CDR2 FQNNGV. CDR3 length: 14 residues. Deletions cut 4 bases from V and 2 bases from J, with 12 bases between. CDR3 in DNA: TGTGCCAGCAGCTCCCCATTGCAGACCTACGAGCAGTACTTC. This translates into CASSSPLQTYEQYF. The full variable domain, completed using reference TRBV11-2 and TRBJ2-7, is EAGVAQSPRYKIIEKRQSVAFWCNPISGHATLYWYQQILGQGPKLLIQFQNNGVVDDSQLPKDRFSAERLKGVDSTLKIQPAKLEDSAVYLCASSSPLQTYEQYFGPGTRLTVT.

The CDR3 here is CASSLVGGAETQYF. CDR3 bases: TGTGCCAGCAGCTTGGTAGGCGGGGCGGAGACCCAGTACTTC. The chain is built from TRBV5-6 and TRBJ2-5; weak D call: TRBD2 (6 bases). From germline, CDR1 is SGHDT and CDR2 YYEEEE. This CDR3 is built from 14 residues. V shed 0 bases and J shed 5 bases, with 11 bases lying between them.

The CDR3 spells CASSHLAGGSADTQYF. Here the CDR3 DNA reads TGTGCCAGCAGCCACCTAGCGGGAGGGTCCGCAGATACGCAGTATTTT. V gene TRBV3-1 (or the pseudogene TRBV3-2) combines with J gene TRBJ2-3; 12 bases are a match to TRBD2. This CDR3 has 16 amino acids. V lost 3 bases and J lost 4; bases outside the gene matches: 5. Germline values: CDR1 LGHDT, CDR2 YNNKEL (reference sequence).

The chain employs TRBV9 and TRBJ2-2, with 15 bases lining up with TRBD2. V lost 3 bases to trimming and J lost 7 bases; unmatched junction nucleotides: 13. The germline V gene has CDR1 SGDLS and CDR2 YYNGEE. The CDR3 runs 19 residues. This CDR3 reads CASSGGLAGGLPGRGELFF. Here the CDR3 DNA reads TGTGCCAGCAGCGGGGGACTAGCGGGAGGACTTCCGGGGCGCGGGGAGCTGTTTTTT.

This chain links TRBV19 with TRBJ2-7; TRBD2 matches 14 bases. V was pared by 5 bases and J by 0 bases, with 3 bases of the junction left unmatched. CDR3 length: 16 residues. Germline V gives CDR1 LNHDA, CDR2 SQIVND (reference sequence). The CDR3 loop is CASSFGTSGSSYEQYF. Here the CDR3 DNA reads TGTGCCAGTAGTTTTGGGACTAGCGGGAGCTCCTACGAGCAGTACTTC. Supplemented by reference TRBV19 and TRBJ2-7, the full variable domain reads DGGITQSPKYLFRKEGQNVTLSCEQNLNHDAMYWYRQDPGQGLRLIYYSQIVNDFQKGDIAEGYSVSREKKESFPLTVTSAQKNPTAFYLCASSFGTSGSSYEQYFGPGTRLTVT.

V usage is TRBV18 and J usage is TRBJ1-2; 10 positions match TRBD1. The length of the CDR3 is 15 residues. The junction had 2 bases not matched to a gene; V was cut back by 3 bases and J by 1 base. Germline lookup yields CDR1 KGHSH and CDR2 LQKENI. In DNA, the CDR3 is TGTGCCAGCTCACCCGGGACAGGGGATAACTATGGCTACACCTTC. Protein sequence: CASSPGTGDNYGYTF.